The rows below give T cell receptor beta chains drawn from one sample of a study of blood T cell repertoires in COVID-19. TCRdb's table, derived via immunoSEQ multiplex PCR, lists solely in-frame clones and lacks some. The sample consists of about 270,000 clones, roughly 90% of them appearing once. Sequences were obtained from PBMCs or T cells enriched from blood (not recorded which). These receptor sequences come from a man aged 40-49 years who had been exposed to COVID-19. The CDR3 runs from the conserved cysteine through the conserved F or W. The order of the fields is J gene, V gene, CDR3 protein.

>TRBJ1-5|TRBV19
CASRNTGITTGGRWNQPQHF
>TRBJ1-1|TRBV6-5
CASRLGQNTEAFF
>TRBJ2-1|TRBV6-4
CASRPGTGAYNEQFF
>TRBJ1-2|TRBV27
CASSMGQGSRGGYTF
>TRBJ2-1|TRBV4-3
CASSQDGGNEQFF
>TRBJ2-3|TRBV20-1
CSASGMSSGRTDTQYF
>TRBJ1-4|TRBV28
CASSLWRNEKLFF
>TRBJ2-2|TRBV15
CATSHLWEMVTGELFF
>TRBJ2-5|TRBV3-1/TRBV3-2
CASSQVLTVQETQYF
>TRBJ2-3|TRBV3-1/TRBV3-2
CASSQEGSGSLSDTQYF
>TRBJ1-1|TRBV19
CASNQRGNTEAFF
>TRBJ1-1|TRBV30
CAWSLTGTEAFF
>TRBJ1-6|TRBV9
CASSLSGQGNSPLHF
>TRBJ2-3|TRBV5-4
CASSLKTSGRAGTDTQYF